This T cell receptor beta chain was sequenced for a study of vaccination and CD4 T cells after COVID-19. Study background: Post-vaccine sample collection happened at a median of around 65 days after dose two, ranging 14 to 241. Overlapping peptides covering the spike proteins of SARS-CoV-2, HCoV-NL63, HCoV-OC43 and HCoV-229E were added to stimulate cells. Study outcomes and limitations: There was no significant change from about 20 to 38 median reactive clonotypes.

The count of this clonotype is one. As yet, its antigen is unknown. Treatment specified: roughly 11-day PBMC culture with coronavirus spike peptide pools or control peptides (ViraFEST assay). Trimming at V came to 6 bases and at J to 8 bases, leaving 12 bases not matched to a gene. This CDR3 comprises 15 residues. Once obtained from cultured CD4+ T cells, the DNA was sequenced using the Oncomine TCR Beta short-read assay. Each CDR3 protein is one row after TCRdb ran MiXCR on the PCR reads. This table has about 12,000 distinct CDR3 sequences, 25% to 35% appearing once. The chain employs TRBV12-3 or TRBV12-4 and TRBJ2-1, with 8 positions matching TRBD2. The source of this sequence is a human donor who received a COVID-19 vaccine. The sample was CD4+ T cells from blood, cultured in vitro, taken before SARS-CoV-2 vaccination. Written as DNA, the CDR3 is TGTGCCAGCAGCACGCGGGGGGCCCCCGGCGATGAGCAGTTCTTC. Its translation: CASSTRGAPGDEQFF.